The present TCR beta chain was sequenced within a study of identifying expanded T cells in peripheral blood. Findings and limits, study-wide: Technical replicates showed about 1.2 changed clones; roughly two weeks roughly 16; four weeks 19. Two-week clone count variance significantly increased as total template count grew.

This clone appeared a single time. Its cognate antigen is unknown. Method: immunoSEQ multiplex PCR; TCRdb's copy keeps in-frame clones and lacks some. The sample records about 130,000 clones, 86% being singletons. No infections or other immune events were documented during collection. The CDR3 extends over 11 amino acids. Trimming pared 6 bases from V and 5 bases from J, leaving 5 bases between. From germline, CDR1 is SGHDN and CDR2 FVKESK. What was sequenced was blood. The clonotype was recovered from a person aged 18 to 69 in good health. The V gene is TRBV14, the J gene TRBJ1-3; D gene unclear. The CDR3 nucleotides read TGTGCCAGCAGTGGCAGAAACACCATATATTTT. It codes for CASSGRNTIYF.